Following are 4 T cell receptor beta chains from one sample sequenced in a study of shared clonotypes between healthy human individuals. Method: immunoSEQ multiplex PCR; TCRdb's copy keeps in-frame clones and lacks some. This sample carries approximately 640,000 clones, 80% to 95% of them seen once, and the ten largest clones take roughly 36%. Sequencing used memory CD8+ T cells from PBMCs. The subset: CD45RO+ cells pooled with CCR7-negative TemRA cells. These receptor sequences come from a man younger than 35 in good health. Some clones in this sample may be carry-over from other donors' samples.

CDR3 residues: CASSYRDRPYEQYF. The DNA of the CDR3 is TGTGCCAGCAGTTACCGAGACAGACCCTACGAGCAGTACTTC. V usage is TRBV6-5 and J usage is TRBJ2-7, with D possibly TRBD1 on 5 matching bases. Looked up from germline, CDR1 is MNHEY and CDR2 is SVGAGI. The V and J ends lost 2 bases and 2 bases respectively, with 10 bases between them. The CDR3 extends over 14 amino acids.

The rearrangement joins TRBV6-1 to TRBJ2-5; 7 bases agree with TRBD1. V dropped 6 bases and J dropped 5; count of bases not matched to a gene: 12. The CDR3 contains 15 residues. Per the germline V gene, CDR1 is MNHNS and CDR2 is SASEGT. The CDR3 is CASRLGQILGETQYF. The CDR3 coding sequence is TGTGCCAGCAGGCTGGGACAGATCTTGGGGGAGACCCAGTACTTC.

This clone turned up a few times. CDR3 bases: TGTGCCAGCAGCTTAGTACTGGGGGGGAGGGAAGCTTTCTTT. This translates into CASSLVLGGREAFF. The V and J genes are TRBV7-2 and TRBJ1-1; D may be TRBD1 (5 bases). CDR3 length: 14 amino acids. Looked up from germline, CDR1 is SGHTA and CDR2 is FQGNSA. V shed 1 base and J shed 8 bases, with 14 bases lying between them.

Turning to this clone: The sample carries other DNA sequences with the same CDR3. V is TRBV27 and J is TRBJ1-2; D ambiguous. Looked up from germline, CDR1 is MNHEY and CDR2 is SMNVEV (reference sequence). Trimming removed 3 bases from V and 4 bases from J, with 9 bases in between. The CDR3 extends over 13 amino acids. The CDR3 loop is CASSLSRFYGYTF. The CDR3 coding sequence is TGTGCCAGCAGTTTGTCCCGATTCTATGGCTACACCTTC.